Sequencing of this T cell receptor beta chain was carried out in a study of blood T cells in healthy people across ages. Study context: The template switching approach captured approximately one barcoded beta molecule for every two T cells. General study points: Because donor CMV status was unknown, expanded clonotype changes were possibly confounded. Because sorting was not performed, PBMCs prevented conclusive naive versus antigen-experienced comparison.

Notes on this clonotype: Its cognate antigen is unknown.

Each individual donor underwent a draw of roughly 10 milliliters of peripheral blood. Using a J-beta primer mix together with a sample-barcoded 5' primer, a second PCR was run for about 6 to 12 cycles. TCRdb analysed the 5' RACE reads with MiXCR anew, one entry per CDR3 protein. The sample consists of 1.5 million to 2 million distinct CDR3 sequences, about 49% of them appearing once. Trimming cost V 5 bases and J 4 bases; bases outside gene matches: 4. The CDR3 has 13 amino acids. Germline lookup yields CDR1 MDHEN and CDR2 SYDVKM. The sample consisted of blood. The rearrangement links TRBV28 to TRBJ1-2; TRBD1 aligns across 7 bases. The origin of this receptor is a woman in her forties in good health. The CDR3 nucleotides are TGTGCCAGCAGTATCAGGGACAGCTATGGCTACACCTTC. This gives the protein CASSIRDSYGYTF.